This T cell receptor (beta chain) was profiled in a study of shared T cell receptors in the human thymus. The length of the CDR3 is 16 residues. The J segment lost 1 base and the V segment lost 6 bases, leaving 9 bases of the junction unmatched. Germline-derived CDR1 and CDR2 are LGHNT and FRNRAP. Sequenced by immunoSEQ multiplex PCR; TCRdb stores in-frame clones only, minus some. The sample lists hundreds of thousands of clones, approximately 95% occurring once. This clone has just one count. V usage is TRBV12-5 and J usage is TRBJ1-1; 9 nucleotides align to TRBD1. What was sequenced was thymocytes. The sequence was collected from a human donor. The CDR3 spells CASGPDRGRGNTEAFF. The CDR3 nucleotides read TGTGCTAGTGGCCCGGACAGGGGTCGTGGGAACACTGAAGCTTTCTTT. The full variable domain, its missing parts supplied by reference TRBV12-5 and TRBJ1-1, is DARVTQTPRHKVTEMGQEVTMRCQPILGHNTVFWYRQTMMQGLELLAYFRNRAPLDDSGMPKDRFSAEMPDATLATLKIQPSEPRDSAVYFCASGPDRGRGNTEAFFGQGTRLTVV.